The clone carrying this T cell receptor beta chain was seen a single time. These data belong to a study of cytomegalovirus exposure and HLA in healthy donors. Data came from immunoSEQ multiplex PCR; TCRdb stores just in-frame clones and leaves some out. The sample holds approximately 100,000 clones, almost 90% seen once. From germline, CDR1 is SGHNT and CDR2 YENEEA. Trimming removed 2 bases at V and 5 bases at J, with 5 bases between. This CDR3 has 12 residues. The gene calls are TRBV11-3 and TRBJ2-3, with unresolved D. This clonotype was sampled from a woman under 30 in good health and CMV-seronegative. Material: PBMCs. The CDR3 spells CASSLNKDTQYF. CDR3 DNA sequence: TGTGCCAGCAGCTTAAATAAAGATACGCAGTATTTT.